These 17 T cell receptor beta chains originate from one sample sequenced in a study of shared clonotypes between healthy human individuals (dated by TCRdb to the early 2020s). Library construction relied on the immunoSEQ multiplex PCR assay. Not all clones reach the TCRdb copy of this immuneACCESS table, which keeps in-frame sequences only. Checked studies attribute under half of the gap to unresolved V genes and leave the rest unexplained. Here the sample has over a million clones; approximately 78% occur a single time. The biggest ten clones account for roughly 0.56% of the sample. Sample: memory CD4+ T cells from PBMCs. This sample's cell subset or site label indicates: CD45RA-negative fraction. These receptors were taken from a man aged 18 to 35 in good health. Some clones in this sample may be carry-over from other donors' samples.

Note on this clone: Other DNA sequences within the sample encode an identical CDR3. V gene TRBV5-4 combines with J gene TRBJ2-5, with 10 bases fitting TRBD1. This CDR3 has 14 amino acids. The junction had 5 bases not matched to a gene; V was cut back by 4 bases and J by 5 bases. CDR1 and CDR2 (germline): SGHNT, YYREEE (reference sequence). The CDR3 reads CASSADRGQETQYF. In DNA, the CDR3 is TGTGCCAGCAGCGCTGACAGGGGGCAGGAGACCCAGTACTTC.

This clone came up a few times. CDR3 DNA: TGCGCCAGCAGCTGGCACGATGAGCAGTTCTTC. It is translated as CASSWHDEQFF. This chain connects TRBV5-1 to TRBJ2-1; D remains unclear. The germline V and J ends were trimmed by 3 bases and 8 bases, with 6 bases remaining between them. The germline V gene encodes CDR1 SGHRS and CDR2 YFSETQ. The CDR3 has 11 residues.

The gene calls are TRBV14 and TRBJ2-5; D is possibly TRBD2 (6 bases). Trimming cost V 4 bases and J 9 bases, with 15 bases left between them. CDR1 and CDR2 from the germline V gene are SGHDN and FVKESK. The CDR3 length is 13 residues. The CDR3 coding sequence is TGTGCCAGCAGCCGGGACTCCCAACACCCCCAGTACTTC. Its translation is CASSRDSQHPQYF.

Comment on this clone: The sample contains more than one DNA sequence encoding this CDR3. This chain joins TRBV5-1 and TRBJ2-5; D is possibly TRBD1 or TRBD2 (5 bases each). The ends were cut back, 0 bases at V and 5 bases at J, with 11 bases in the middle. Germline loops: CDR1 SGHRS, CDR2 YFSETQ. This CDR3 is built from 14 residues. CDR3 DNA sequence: TGCGCCAGCAGCTTGGAGGGTGGGGGTGAGACCCAGTACTTC. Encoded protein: CASSLEGGGETQYF.

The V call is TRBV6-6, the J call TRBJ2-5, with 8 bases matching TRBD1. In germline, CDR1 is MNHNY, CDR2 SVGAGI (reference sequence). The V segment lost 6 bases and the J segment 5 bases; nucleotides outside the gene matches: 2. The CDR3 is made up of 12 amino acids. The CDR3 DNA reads TGTGCCAGCAGCTACAGGGGGGAGACCCAGTACTTC. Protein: CASSYRGETQYF.

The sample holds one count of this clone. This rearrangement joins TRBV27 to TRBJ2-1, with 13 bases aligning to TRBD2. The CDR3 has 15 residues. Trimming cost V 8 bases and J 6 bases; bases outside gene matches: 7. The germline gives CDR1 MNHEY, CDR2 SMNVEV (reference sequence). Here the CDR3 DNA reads TGTGCCAGCTGGGGGGGACTAGCGGGACTCAATGAGCAGTTCTTC. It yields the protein CASWGGLAGLNEQFF.

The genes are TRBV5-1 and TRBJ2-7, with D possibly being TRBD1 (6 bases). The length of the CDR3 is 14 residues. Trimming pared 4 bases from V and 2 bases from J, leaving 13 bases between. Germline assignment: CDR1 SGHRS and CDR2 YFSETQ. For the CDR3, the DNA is TGCGCCAGCAGCCCTGGACAGCCGGCCTACGAGCAGTACTTC. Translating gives CASSPGQPAYEQYF.

The CDR3 spells CASSLGQGARYEQYF. The CDR3 bases are TGTGCCAGCAGCTTGGGACAGGGGGCGAGATACGAGCAGTACTTC. The chain recombines TRBV5-6 with TRBJ2-7; 10 positions match TRBD1. Per germline, CDR1 SGHDT and CDR2 YYEEEE. This CDR3 has 15 amino acids. V was clipped by 0 bases and J by 4 bases; unmatched bases: 4.

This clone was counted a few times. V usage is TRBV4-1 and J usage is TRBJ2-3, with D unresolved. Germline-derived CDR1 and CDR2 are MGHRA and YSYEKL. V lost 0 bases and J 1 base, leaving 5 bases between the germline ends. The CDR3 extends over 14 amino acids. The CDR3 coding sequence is TGCGCCAGCAGCCAAGATGATCGCACAGATACGCAGTATTTT. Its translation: CASSQDDRTDTQYF.

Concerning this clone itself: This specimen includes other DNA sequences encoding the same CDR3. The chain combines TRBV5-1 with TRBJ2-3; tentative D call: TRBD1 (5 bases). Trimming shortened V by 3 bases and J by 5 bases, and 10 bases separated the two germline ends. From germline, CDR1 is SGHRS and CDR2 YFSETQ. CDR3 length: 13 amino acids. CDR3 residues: CASSSQGGDTQYF. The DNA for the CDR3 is TGCGCCAGCAGCTCCCAGGGTGGAGATACGCAGTATTTT.

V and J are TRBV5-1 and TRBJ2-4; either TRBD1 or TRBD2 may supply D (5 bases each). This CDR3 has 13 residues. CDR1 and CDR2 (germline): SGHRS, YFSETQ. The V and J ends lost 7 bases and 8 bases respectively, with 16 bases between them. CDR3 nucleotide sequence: TGCGCCAGCGCCTTGGGGGTTACAGACATTCAGTACTTC. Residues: CASALGVTDIQYF.

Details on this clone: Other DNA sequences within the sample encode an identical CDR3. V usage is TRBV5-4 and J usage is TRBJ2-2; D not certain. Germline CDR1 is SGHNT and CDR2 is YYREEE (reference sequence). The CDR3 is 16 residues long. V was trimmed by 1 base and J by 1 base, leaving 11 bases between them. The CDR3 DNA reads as TGTGCCAGCAGCTTGAGGTCGGAGTTGAACACCGGGGAGCTGTTTTTT. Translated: CASSLRSELNTGELFF.

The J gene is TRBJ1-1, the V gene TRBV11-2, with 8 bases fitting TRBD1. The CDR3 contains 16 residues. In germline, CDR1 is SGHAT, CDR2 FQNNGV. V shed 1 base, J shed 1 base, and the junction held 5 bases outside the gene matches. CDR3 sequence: CASSLAPQGANTEAFF. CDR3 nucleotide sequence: TGTGCCAGCAGCTTAGCCCCGCAGGGGGCGAACACTGAAGCTTTCTTT.

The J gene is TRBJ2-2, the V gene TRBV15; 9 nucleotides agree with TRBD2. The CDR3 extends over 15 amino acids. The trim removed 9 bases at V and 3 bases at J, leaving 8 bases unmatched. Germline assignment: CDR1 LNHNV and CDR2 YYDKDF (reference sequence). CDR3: CATGPGLAHTGELFF. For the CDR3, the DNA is TGTGCCACGGGCCCCGGACTAGCGCACACCGGGGAGCTGTTTTTT.

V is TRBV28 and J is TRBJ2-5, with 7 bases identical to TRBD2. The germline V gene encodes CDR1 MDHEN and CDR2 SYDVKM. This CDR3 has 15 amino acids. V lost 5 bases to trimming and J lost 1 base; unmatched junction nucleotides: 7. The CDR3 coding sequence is TGTGCCAGCAGTGCCCACGGGGGGATCCAAGAGACCCAGTACTTC. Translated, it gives CASSAHGGIQETQYF.

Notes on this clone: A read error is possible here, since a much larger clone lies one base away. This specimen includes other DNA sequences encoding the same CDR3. The CDR3 DNA reads as TGTGCCAGCTCACCGGGAACGGACAATGAGCAGTTCTTC. It yields the protein CASSPGTDNEQFF. The chain links TRBV18 to TRBJ2-1; no reliable D call. Germline values: CDR1 KGHSH, CDR2 LQKENI. The CDR3 is 13 residues long. V was clipped by 3 bases and J by 5 bases, with 8 bases between them.

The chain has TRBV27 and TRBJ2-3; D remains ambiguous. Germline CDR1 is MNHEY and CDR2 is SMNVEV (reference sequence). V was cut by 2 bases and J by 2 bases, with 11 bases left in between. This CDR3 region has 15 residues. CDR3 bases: TGTGCCAGCAGTTTAAGGCCCATGAACACAGATACGCAGTATTTT. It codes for CASSLRPMNTDTQYF.